Given below is one T cell receptor (beta chain) in context. What it recognizes is unknown. The data derive from a study of CD8 T cells in Susac syndrome. Study results and limitations: In its TCR sequencing and HLA analysis, the study acknowledged that the number of individuals was relatively small.

From germline, CDR1 is DFQATT and CDR2 SNEGSKA (reference sequence). V lost 6 bases and J lost 7, with 16 bases in between. The CDR3 runs 13 residues. Blood CD8+ and CD4+ T cells underwent high-throughput TCR beta sequencing. RNA amounts of about 0.5 to 1 ug underwent reverse transcription with random hexamers. immunoSEQ multiplex PCR amplified TCR beta CDR3 across 54 Vbeta, 13 Jbeta. TCRdb analysed the immunoSEQ multiplex PCR reads with MiXCR anew, one entry per CDR3 protein. The table has just over 150,000 distinct CDR3 sequences, 95% seen once. The chain joins TRBV20-1 to TRBJ2-1; D might be TRBD2 (6 bases). Material: CD8+ T cells from PBMCs. This receptor was taken from a human donor with multiple sclerosis. In DNA form, the CDR3 reads TGCAGTGCCCAGTCTGGGGACTCAAATGAGCAGTTCTTC. It specifies CSAQSGDSNEQFF.